This T cell receptor (beta chain) originates from a study of T-cell reconstitution after alpha-beta-depleted transplantation in children (TCRdb year 2016). Broadly, across the study: Using TCR repertoire profiling, the study followed T-cell immune reconstitution in a quantitative way in children after TCRalphabeta/CD19-depleted allogeneic hematopoietic cell transplantation.

Receptors were amplified or captured by PCR. Sequenced on an Illumina HiSeq 2500. To normalize quantification of the TCRbeta repertoire, the TCR libraries were built with molecular barcoding that relied on unique molecular identifiers. The public reads were run again by TCRdb, first through fastp at Q25 and then through MiXCR, and only productive beta chains were kept. Each entry is one CDR3 protein sequence, shown with its most common DNA and genes. For this sample there are about 900,000 distinct CDR3 sequences; around 30% appear just once. Roughly 27% of the sample rests with the top ten. V was cut back by 3 bases and J by 2 bases, leaving a gap of 11 bases between them. The CDR3, cysteine through phenylalanine, is 14 amino acids long. Of the read, only the CDR3 DNA is kept; its 42 bases are in frame from base 1. Via the germline V gene, CDR1 is SGHRS and CDR2 YFSETQ. Note on this clonotype: Its binding antigen is unknown. No per-base quality is available; no much larger clone lies one base away.

The sample's treatment or condition label, in plain terms: allogeneic hematopoietic cell transplantation with graft depleted of TCRalphabeta T cells and CD19 B cells. Transplant recipients were children who received TCRalphabeta/CD19-depleted allogeneic hematopoietic cell grafts. The paper's findings and limits, for the study overall: In some patients, high TCRbeta diversity at day 60 was attributed to recipient T cells and intrathymic progenitors that had survived conditioning. Over the following months the frequencies of hyperexpanded clones went down, and after one year T-cell counts and TCRbeta diversity were mostly credited to newly produced T cells. About two months after transplant, the apparently early recovery of alphabetaT-cell counts reportedly depended on just several hundred clones that had expanded rapidly and came from non-depleted graft cells.

This sample comprised PBMCs, mostly from graft donor cells, obtained 360 days after TCRalphabeta/CD19-depleted stem cell transplant. The chain is assembled from TRBV5-1 and TRBJ2-5; the D gene is unclear. The TCR sequence derives from a boy in the first two years of life who had a stem cell transplant for SCID, so the T cells may come from the graft donor. The encoded CDR3 is CASSSPYAQETQYF. Read as DNA, the sequence is TGCGCCAGCAGCTCCCCGTACGCTCAAGAGACCCAGTACTTC.